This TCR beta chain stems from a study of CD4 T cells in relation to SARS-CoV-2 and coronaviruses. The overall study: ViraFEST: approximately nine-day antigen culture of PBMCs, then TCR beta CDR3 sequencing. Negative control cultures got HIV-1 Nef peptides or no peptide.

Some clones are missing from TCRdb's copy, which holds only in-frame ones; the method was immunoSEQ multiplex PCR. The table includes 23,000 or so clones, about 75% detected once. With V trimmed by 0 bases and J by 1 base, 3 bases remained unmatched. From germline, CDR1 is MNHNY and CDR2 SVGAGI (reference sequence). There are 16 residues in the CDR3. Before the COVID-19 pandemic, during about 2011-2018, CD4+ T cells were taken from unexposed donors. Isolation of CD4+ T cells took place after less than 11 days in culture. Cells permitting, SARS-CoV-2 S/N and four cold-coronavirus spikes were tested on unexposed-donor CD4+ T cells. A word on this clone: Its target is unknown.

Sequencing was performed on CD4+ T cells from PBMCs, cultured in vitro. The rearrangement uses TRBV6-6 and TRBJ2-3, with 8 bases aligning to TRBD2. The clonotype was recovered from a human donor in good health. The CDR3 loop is CASSYSIAGRTDTQYF. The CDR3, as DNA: TGTGCCAGCAGTTACTCGATAGCGGGGCGCACAGATACGCAGTATTTT.